This T cell receptor (beta chain) was retrieved from a study of neurological immune-mediated disorders. This CDR3 is built from 14 residues. Per the germline V gene, CDR1 is MDHEN and CDR2 is SYDVKM. V shed 1 base and J shed 11 bases, with 15 bases lying between them. 5'RACE employing 10-nucleotide random UMIs yielded the cDNA. TCRdb re-derived calls from the 5' RACE reads in MiXCR, one entry per CDR3 protein. The sample includes tens of thousands of distinct CDR3 sequences, roughly 5% of them seen just once. The table lists this clonotype with many counts. The rearrangement uses TRBV28 and TRBJ2-1, with TRBD2 as a possible D gene (6 bases). The origin of this receptor is a man aged 18 to 29 with multiple sclerosis. The sequenced material came from PBMCs. As DNA, the CDR3 is TGTGCCAGCAGTTTATTGAGCTTGGGAGGACAGCAGTTCTTC. Translating it yields CASSLLSLGGQQFF.